A single sample gave rise to the 9 T cell receptor beta chains below, sequenced in a study of shared clonotypes between healthy human individuals. Naive CD8 cells, CD45RO-negative and positively selected for CCR7, excluded terminally differentiated effector memory CD45RA+ cells. This table comes from immunoSEQ multiplex PCR, and its TCRdb copy is limited to in-frame clones, with some not included. The sample has roughly 2 million clones, less than 95% seen once. Sequencing was carried out using naive CD8+ T cells sorted from blood. The receptor source for this set is a young man in good health.

The chain recombines TRBV7-3 with TRBJ2-3; the match to TRBD1 covers 9 bases. Losses at the gene ends were 4 bases for V and 0 bases for J; bases not matched to a gene: 2. The CDR3 is 15 amino acids. The germline gives CDR1 SGHTA, CDR2 FQGTGA. CDR3 DNA: TGTGCCAGCAGCTCCACAGGGGGCAGCACAGATACGCAGTATTTT. Translating it yields CASSSTGGSTDTQYF.

This clone occurred once. This chain uses TRBV11-2 with TRBJ2-7, with D possibly called TRBD1 or TRBD2 (5 bases each). Germline values: CDR1 SGHAT, CDR2 FQNNGV. CDR3 size: 15 residues. V lost 5 bases and J lost 5, with 19 bases in between. CDR3 sequence: CASSQRGFPYDEQYF. For the CDR3, the DNA is TGTGCCAGCAGCCAACGGGGCTTTCCTTACGACGAGCAGTACTTC.

About this clone: Other DNA sequences in this sample translate to the same CDR3. The chain couples TRBV27 to TRBJ2-7, with D maybe TRBD2 (6 bases). Between the trimmed V and J ends, which lost 1 base and 1 base, there was a span of 8 bases. Germline V gene data show CDR1 as MNHEY and CDR2 as SMNVEV (reference sequence). The CDR3 totals 14 residues. This CDR3 is CASSLWGGSYEQYF. The DNA of the CDR3 is TGTGCCAGCAGTTTATGGGGAGGATCCTACGAGCAGTACTTC.

V usage is TRBV11-2 and J usage is TRBJ2-1, with D perhaps assigned TRBD1 or TRBD2 (5 bases each). Trimming removed 5 bases from V and 5 bases from J, with 19 bases in between. This CDR3 comprises 16 residues. Germline V gene lookup returns CDR1 SGHAT and CDR2 FQNNGV. The CDR3 DNA reads TGTGCCAGCAGCCGATACCGGGACCCAAGGGACAATGAGCAGTTCTTC. This encodes CASSRYRDPRDNEQFF. The variable domain in full, completed from reference TRBV11-2 and TRBJ2-1, reads EAGVAQSPRYKIIEKRQSVAFWCNPISGHATLYWYQQILGQGPKLLIQFQNNGVVDDSQLPKDRFSAERLKGVDSTLKIQPAKLEDSAVYLCASSRYRDPRDNEQFFGPGTRLTVL.

DNA for the CDR3: TGTGCCAGCAGGGTCGGGGGGACACCTAACTATGGCTACACCTTC. Protein sequence: CASRVGGTPNYGYTF. The chain has TRBV2 and TRBJ1-2, with D maybe TRBD1 (6 bases). The CDR3 runs to 15 residues. Between the trimmed V and J ends, which lost 6 bases and 0 bases, there was a span of 14 bases. Germline V CDR1 and CDR2: SNHLY, FYNNEI.

The rearrangement links TRBV9 to TRBJ2-1, with D possibly being TRBD1 or TRBD2 (5 bases each). Trimming took 6 bases from V and 1 from J, leaving 11 bases between them. The germline gives CDR1 SGDLS, CDR2 YYNGEE. The CDR3 sequence is 14 residues long. CDR3 DNA sequence: TGTGCCAGCAATACTAGGGGATCCTACAATGAGCAGTTCTTC. Protein sequence: CASNTRGSYNEQFF.

J is TRBJ2-1 and V is TRBV4-3; 14 nucleotides line up with TRBD2. This CDR3 has 15 amino acids. Germline values: CDR1 LGHNA, CDR2 YSLEER. V gave up 3 bases and J gave up 9 bases; unmatched junction bases: 4. Here the CDR3 DNA reads TGCGCCAGCAGCCAGACTAGCGGGAGGGCCATTGAGCAGTTCTTC. Its translation is CASSQTSGRAIEQFF.

The chain recombines TRBV6-5 with TRBJ1-2; TRBD1 matches at 8 bases. This CDR3 has 14 residues. Per germline, CDR1 MNHEY and CDR2 SVGAGI. V lost 2 bases to trimming and J lost 7 bases; unmatched junction nucleotides: 6. The CDR3 DNA reads as TGTGCCAGCAGTTACCTGACAGGGGTGGCTGGCTACACCTTC. Its translation is CASSYLTGVAGYTF.

V and J are TRBV11-2 and TRBJ2-7, with D possibly matching TRBD1 (5 bases). The CDR3 consists of 15 residues. CDR1 and CDR2 (germline): SGHAT, FQNNGV. V lost 4 bases to trimming and J lost 4 bases, with 17 bases between them. The CDR3 coding sequence is TGTGCCAGCAGCTCCGCCCAGGGTTCCATTTACGAGCAGTACTTC. Translation: CASSSAQGSIYEQYF.